The entry that follows covers one T cell receptor (beta chain) sequence. This clonotype was observed a few times. Its antigen remains undetermined. No base qualities exist here, and no much larger clone lies one base off it. Patients chosen for sequencing had shown expansion of CD8+CD57+ cells by flow cytometry. All patients had severe acquired aplastic anemia diagnosed by International Study of Aplastic Anemia and Agranulocytosis and Camitta criteria. Patients had received no therapy at the time of blood sampling. TCR repertoires of sorted CD4+ and CD8+ blood T cells from severe aplastic anemia patients and healthy subjects were deep-sequenced in the study. In the USA, patient enrollment took place under clinicaltrials.gov protocols 00001620, 01623167, 00001397, 00071045, 00081523 and 00961064. Ficoll-Paque density gradient centrifugation was used to isolate peripheral blood mononuclear cells. Before DNA was extracted, CD4+ and CD8+ T cells were sorted using either FACS or magnetic beads.

The CDR3 contains 15 residues, cysteine and phenylalanine counted. Left in the record is the CDR3 DNA by itself, 45 bases read in frame from the first base. V and J are trimmed by 5 bases and 3 bases, and the gene matches miss 10 bases of the junction. CDR1 and CDR2 were assigned from the germline V gene as SGHVS and FQNEAQ. This sample was taken from a study of CD8+CD57+ T cells in acquired aplastic anemia (dated by TCRdb to the late 2010s). In terms of the full investigation: On average, sorted CD4+ and CD8+ cells yielded around 3.4 ug of extracted DNA, with a range of roughly 0.19 to 27.4 ug. A CD8+CD57+ expansion meant a frequency higher than the mean frequency seen in healthy subjects.

Study-wide findings and limitations: Around 30 CD8+ CDR3 sequences were found in both patients and controls but appeared to be highly expressed in patients and within the immunodominant clones of the patients. Between patients and healthy controls, no significant difference in CD8+ Simpson's diversity was found (P=0.060).

Genomic DNA served as template for TCR beta VDJ combination and CDR3 sequence profiling. An Illumina HiSeq 2000 was used for TCR repertoire sequencing. As for the original processing: Repertoires were assessed using TRBV/TRBJ rearrangement plots, CDR3 size and DJ length profiles, and Simpson's diversity index. The immunodominant clone was defined as the most abundant DNA sequence in deep sequencing data. CDR3 amino acid sequences were screened for sharing across subjects and compared with published repertoires and the VDJdb database. TCRdb ran its own pipeline on the public reads, namely fastp trimming at Q25 and MiXCR clone calling, and kept in-frame beta chains. Rows with a matching CDR3 protein are joined into one entry that keeps the most common DNA and genes. The V and J calls shown here were made by TCRdb, not taken from the authors' results. Within this sample are some 200,000 distinct CDR3 sequences, with 55% to 65% of them counted one time only. The ten largest clones capture roughly 64% of the sample.

The chain is encoded by TRBV7-8 joined to TRBJ2-7, with 7 bases aligning to TRBD1. The TCR sequence derives from a human donor with aplastic anemia. Sequencing was done on a sample of sorted CD4+, CD8+, or CD8+CD57+ T cells (not recorded which) from PBMCs. The DNA is as follows: TGTGCCAGCAGCCAAATTAGGGACAGCCACTACGAGCAGTACTTC. Its protein product is CASSQIRDSHYEQYF.